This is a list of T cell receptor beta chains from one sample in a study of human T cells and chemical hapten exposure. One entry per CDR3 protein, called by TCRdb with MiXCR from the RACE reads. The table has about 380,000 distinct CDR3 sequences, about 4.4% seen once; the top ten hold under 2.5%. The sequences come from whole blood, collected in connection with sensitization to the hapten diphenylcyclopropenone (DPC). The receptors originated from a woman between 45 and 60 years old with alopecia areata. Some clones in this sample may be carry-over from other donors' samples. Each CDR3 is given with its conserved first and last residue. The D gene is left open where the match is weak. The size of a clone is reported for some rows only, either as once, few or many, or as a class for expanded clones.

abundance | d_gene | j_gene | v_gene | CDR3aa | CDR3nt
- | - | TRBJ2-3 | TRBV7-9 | CASSLLRSSTDTQYF | TGTGCCAGCAGCCTCCTTCGGAGTAGCACAGATACGCAGTATTTT
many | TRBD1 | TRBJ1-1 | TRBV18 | CASSPLTGADTEAFF | TGTGCCAGCTCACCCCTGACAGGGGCGGACACTGAAGCTTTCTTT
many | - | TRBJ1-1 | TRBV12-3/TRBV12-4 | CASSLTGTEAFF | TGTGCCAGCAGTTTAACAGGCACTGAAGCTTTCTTT
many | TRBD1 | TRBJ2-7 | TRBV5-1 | CASSEGQIGSKYF | TGCGCCAGCAGCGAGGGACAGATCGGTTCGAAGTACTTC
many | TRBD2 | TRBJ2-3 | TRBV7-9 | CASSYGLAPDTQYF | TGTGCCAGCAGCTACGGACTAGCACCGGATACGCAGTATTTT
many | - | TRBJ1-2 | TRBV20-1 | CSAISSWGAEGYTF | TGCAGTGCTATTAGTTCCTGGGGCGCCGAGGGCTACACCTTC
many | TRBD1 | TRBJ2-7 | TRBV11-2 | CASTPTGVEQYF | TGTGCCAGCACCCCCACAGGGGTCGAGCAGTACTTC
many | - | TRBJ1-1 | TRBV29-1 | CSVGRGGTEAFF | TGCAGCGTGGGCCGAGGTGGCACTGAAGCTTTCTTT
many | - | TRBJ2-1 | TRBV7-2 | CASSFPPAFEQFF | TGTGCCAGCAGCTTCCCGCCGGCGTTTGAGCAGTTCTTC
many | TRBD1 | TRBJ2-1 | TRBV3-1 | CASSQEVWTGGPNEQFF | TGTGCCAGCAGCCAAGAGGTGTGGACAGGGGGCCCCAATGAGCAGTTCTTC
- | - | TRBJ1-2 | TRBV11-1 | CASSLGATNYGYTF | TGTGCCAGCAGCTTAGGGGCGACTAACTATGGCTACACCTTC
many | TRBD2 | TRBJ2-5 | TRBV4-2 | CASSQGPAGGLETQYF | TGTGCCAGCAGCCAAGGTCCAGCGGGAGGTTTAGAGACCCAGTACTTC
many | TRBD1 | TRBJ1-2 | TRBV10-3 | CATWETGLYGYTF | TGTGCCACTTGGGAGACAGGGCTCTATGGCTACACCTTC
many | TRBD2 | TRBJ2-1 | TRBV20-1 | CSATRRLAGVNEQFF | TGCAGTGCTACCCGAAGGCTAGCGGGAGTAAATGAGCAGTTCTTC
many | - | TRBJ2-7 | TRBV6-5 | CASSYTPRGYEQYF | TGTGCCAGCAGTTACACCCCCCGGGGGTACGAGCAGTACTTC
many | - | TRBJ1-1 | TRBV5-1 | CASSLDPRGTEAFF | TGCGCCAGCAGCTTGGATCCGAGAGGCACTGAAGCTTTCTTT
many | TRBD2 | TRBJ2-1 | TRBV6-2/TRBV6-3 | CASSPTSGSYNEQFF | TGTGCCAGCAGTCCGACTAGCGGGTCCTACAATGAGCAGTTCTTC
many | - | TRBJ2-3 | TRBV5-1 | CASSLWDITDTQYF | TGCGCCAGCAGCTTATGGGATATCACAGATACGCAGTATTTT
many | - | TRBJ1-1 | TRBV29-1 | CSVDGTEAFF | TGCAGCGTTGATGGGACTGAAGCTTTCTTT
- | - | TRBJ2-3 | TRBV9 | CASSVAGARTDTQYF | TGTGCCAGCAGCGTAGCGGGGGCCCGCACAGATACGCAGTATTTT
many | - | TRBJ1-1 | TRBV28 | CASTSNLNTEAFF | TGTGCCAGCACCTCAAATTTGAACACTGAAGCTTTCTTT
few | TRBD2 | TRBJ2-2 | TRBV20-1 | CSASRLAGEQDGELFF | TGCAGTGCTAGTCGACTAGCGGGAGAACAAGACGGGGAGCTGTTTTTT
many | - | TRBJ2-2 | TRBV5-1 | CASSLGQVNTGELFF | TGCGCCAGCAGCTTGGGACAGGTGAACACCGGGGAGCTGTTTTTT
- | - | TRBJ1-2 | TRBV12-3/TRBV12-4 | CASSLQGHYGYTF | TGTGCCAGCAGTTTGCAGGGGCACTATGGCTACACCTTC
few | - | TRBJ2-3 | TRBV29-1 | CSVDAGRGTDTQYF | TGCAGCGTTGATGCGGGTCGGGGTACAGATACGCAGTATTTT
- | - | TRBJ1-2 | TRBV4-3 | CASSRGAGQFYGYTF | TGCGCCAGCAGCCGGGGAGCCGGACAGTTCTATGGCTACACCTTC
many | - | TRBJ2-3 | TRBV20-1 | CSVGTNTDTQYF | TGCAGTGTTGGGACCAACACAGATACGCAGTATTTT
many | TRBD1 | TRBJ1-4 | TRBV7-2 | CASSPGQGPNEKLFF | TGTGCCAGCAGCCCCGGACAGGGGCCTAATGAAAAACTGTTTTTT
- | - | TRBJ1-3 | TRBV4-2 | CASSQEPQMSSGNTIYF | TGTGCCAGCAGCCAAGAACCACAGATGAGCTCTGGAAACACCATATATTTT
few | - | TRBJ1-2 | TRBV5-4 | CASSPDGFNYGYTF | TGTGCCAGCAGCCCGGACGGATTTAACTATGGCTACACCTTC
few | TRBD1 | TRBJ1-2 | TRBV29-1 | CSVSRTGDGYTF | TGCAGCGTTTCCCGGACAGGGGATGGCTACACCTTC
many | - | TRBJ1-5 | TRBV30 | CAWSPTGGRDQPQHF | TGTGCCTGGAGCCCCACAGGTGGTAGGGATCAGCCCCAGCATTTT
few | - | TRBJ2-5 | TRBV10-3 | CAIRSREQETQYF | TGTGCCATCAGATCCCGGGAGCAAGAGACCCAGTACTTC
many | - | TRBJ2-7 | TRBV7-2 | CASSLEPSGAYEQYF | TGTGCCAGCAGCTTAGAGCCCAGCGGAGCCTACGAGCAGTACTTC
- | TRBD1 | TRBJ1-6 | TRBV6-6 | CASSSQGAGNSPLHF | TGTGCCAGCAGTTCCCAGGGGGCCGGGAATTCACCCCTCCACTTT
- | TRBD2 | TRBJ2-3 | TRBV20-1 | CSARDRGGQTDTQYF | TGCAGTGCTAGAGACCGGGGGGGGCAAACAGATACGCAGTATTTT
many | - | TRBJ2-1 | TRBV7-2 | CASSLFRSNEQFF | TGTGCCAGCAGCTTATTCAGGAGTAATGAGCAGTTCTTC
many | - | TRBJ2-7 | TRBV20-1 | CSARDWQGGVGEQYF | TGCAGTGCTAGAGATTGGCAGGGGGGGGTCGGCGAGCAGTACTTC
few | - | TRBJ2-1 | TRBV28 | CASSFGLELQNEQFF | TGTGCCAGCAGTTTCGGGCTCGAGCTGCAGAATGAGCAGTTCTTC
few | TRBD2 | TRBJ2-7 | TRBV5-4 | CASSPSGGWGEQYF | TGTGCCAGCAGCCCTAGCGGAGGATGGGGCGAGCAGTACTTC
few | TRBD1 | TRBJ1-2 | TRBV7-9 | CASSSPQDRAYGYTF | TGTGCCAGCAGCTCTCCTCAGGACAGGGCCTATGGCTACACCTTC
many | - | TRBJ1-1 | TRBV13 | CASSLTRRGGTEAFF | TGTGCCAGCAGCTTAACCCGAAGAGGGGGCACTGAAGCTTTCTTT
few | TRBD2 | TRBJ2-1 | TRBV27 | CASSLAGVVGMNEQFF | TGTGCCAGCAGTCTAGCGGGAGTCGTGGGGATGAATGAGCAGTTCTTC
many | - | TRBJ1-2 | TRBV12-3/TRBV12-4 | CASSFLSYYGYTF | TGTGCCAGCAGTTTCCTTTCTTACTATGGCTACACCTTC
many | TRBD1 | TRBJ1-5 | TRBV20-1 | CSASGTGRLLSNQPQHF | TGCAGTGCTAGCGGGACAGGGCGACTACTTAGCAATCAGCCCCAGCATTTT
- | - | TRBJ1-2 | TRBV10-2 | CASSEDLGTLYGYTF | TGCGCCAGCAGTGAGGACTTGGGGACTCTCTATGGCTACACCTTC